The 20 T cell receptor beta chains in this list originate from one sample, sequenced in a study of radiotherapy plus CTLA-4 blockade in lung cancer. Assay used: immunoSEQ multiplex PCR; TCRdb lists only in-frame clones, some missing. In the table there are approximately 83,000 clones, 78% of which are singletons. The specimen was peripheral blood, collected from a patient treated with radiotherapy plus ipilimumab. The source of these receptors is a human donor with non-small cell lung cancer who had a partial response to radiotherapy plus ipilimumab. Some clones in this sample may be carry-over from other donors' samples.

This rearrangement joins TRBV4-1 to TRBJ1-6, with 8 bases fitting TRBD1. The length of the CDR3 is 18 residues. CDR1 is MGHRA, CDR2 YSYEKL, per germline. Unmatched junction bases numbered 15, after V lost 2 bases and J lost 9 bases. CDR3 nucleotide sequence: TGCGCCAGCAGCCAATGGCCCGAGCGGACAGGGAGGGGTTCACCCCTCCACTTT. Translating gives CASSQWPERTGRGSPLHF.

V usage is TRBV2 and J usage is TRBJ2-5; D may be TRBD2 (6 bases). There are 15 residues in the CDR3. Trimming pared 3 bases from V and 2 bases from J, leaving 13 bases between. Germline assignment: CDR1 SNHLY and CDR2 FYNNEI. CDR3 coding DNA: TGTGCCAGCAGTGATAGACTAGTTACTCAAGAGACCCAGTACTTC. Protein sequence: CASSDRLVTQETQYF.

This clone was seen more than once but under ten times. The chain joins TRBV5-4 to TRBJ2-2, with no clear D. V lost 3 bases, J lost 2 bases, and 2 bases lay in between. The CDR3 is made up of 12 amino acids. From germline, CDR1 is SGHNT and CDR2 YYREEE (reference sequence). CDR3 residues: CASSSNTGELFF. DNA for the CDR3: TGTGCCAGCAGCTCTAACACCGGGGAGCTGTTTTTT.

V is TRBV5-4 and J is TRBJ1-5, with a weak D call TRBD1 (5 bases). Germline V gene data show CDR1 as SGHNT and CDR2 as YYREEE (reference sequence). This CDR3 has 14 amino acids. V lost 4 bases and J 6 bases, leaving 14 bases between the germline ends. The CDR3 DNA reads TGTGCCAGCAGCGGGGGGGGAGGGGCTCAGCCCCAGCATTTT. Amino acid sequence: CASSGGGGAQPQHF.

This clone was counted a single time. The CDR3 reads CASSLGGVRQETQYF. As DNA, the CDR3 is TGTGCCAGCAGTCTAGGGGGGGTGAGACAAGAGACCCAGTACTTC. The J gene is TRBJ2-5, the V gene TRBV28; tentatively, D is TRBD2 (7 bases). The CDR3 covers 15 residues. From germline, CDR1 is MDHEN and CDR2 SYDVKM. V was pared by 5 bases and J by 2 bases, with 15 bases between.

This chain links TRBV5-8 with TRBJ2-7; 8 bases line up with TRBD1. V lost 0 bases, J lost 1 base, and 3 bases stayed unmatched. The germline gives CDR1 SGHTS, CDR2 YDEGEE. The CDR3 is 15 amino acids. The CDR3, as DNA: TGTGCCAGCAGCTTGGGTGACAGGGGTTCCTACGAGCAGTACTTC. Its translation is CASSLGDRGSYEQYF.

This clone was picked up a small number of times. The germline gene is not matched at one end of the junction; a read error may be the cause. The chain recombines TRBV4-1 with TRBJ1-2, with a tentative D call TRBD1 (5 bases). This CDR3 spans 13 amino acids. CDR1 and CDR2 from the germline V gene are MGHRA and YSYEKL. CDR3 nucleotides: TGTGCCAGCAGATCCGGACAAGACTATGGCTACACCTTC. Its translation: CASRSGQDYGYTF.

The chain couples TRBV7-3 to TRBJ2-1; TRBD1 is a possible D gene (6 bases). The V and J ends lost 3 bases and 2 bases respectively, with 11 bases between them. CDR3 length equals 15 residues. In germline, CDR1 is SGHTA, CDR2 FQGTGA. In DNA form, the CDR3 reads TGTGCCAGCAGCTTCCAGGGGACGACCTACAATGAGCAGTTCTTC. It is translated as CASSFQGTTYNEQFF.

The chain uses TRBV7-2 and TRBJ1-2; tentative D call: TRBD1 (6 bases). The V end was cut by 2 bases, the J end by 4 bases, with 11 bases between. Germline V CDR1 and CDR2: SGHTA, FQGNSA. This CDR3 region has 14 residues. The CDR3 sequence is CASSLPNRAYGYTF. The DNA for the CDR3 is TGTGCCAGCAGCTTACCGAACAGGGCCTATGGCTACACCTTC. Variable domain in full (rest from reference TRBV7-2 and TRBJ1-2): GAGVSQSPSNKVTEKGKDVELRCDPISGHTALYWYRQSLGQGLEFLIYFQGNSAPDKSGLPSDRFSAERTGGSVSTLTIQRTQQEDSAVYLCASSLPNRAYGYTFGSGTRLTVV.

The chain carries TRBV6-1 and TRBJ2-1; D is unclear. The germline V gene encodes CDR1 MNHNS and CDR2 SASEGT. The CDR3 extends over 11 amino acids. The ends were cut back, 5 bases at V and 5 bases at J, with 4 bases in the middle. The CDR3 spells CASSQNNEQFF. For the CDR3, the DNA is TGTGCCAGCAGTCAGAACAATGAGCAGTTCTTC.

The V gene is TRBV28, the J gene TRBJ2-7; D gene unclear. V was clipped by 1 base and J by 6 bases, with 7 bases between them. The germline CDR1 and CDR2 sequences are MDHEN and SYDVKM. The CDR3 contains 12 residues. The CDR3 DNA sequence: TGTGCCAGCAGTTTATTCCTCGGCGAGCAGTACTTC. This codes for CASSLFLGEQYF.

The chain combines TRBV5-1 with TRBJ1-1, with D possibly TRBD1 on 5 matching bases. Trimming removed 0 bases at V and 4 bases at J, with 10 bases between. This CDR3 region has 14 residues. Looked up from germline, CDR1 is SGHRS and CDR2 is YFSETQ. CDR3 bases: TGCGCCAGCAGCTTGGACGGGGGAGGCACTGAAGCTTTCTTT. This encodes CASSLDGGGTEAFF.

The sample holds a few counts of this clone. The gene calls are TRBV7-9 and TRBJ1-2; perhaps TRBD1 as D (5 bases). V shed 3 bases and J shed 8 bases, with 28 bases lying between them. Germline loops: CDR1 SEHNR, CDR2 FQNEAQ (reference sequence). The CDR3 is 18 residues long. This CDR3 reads CASSFGVKAGQRQGGYTF. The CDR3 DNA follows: TGTGCCAGCAGCTTTGGGGTGAAGGCAGGGCAGCGTCAGGGAGGCTACACCTTC.

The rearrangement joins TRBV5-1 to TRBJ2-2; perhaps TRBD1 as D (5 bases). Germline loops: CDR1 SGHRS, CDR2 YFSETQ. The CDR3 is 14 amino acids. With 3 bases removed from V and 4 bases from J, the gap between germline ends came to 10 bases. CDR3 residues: CASSSVDSTGELFF. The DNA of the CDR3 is TGCGCCAGCAGCTCGGTCGACAGCACCGGGGAGCTGTTTTTT.

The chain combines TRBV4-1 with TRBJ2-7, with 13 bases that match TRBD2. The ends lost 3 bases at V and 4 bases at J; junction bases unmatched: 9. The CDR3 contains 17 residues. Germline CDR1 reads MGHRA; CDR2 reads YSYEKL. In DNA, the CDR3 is TGCGCCAGCAGCCAGACTTTACTAGCGGGGGGGCGGTACGAGCAGTACTTC. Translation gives CASSQTLLAGGRYEQYF.

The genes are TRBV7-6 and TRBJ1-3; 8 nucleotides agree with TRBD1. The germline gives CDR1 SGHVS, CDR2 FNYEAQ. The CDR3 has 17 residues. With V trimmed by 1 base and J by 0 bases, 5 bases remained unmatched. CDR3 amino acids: CASSLEGRGLSGNTIYF. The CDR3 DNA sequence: TGTGCCAGCAGCTTAGAGGGCAGGGGGCTCTCTGGAAACACCATATATTTT.

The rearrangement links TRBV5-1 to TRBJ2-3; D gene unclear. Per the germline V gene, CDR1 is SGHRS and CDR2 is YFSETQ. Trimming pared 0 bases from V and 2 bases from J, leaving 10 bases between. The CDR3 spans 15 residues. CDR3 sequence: CASSLGGGTTDTQYF. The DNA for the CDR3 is TGCGCCAGCAGCTTGGGAGGCGGAACCACAGATACGCAGTATTTT.

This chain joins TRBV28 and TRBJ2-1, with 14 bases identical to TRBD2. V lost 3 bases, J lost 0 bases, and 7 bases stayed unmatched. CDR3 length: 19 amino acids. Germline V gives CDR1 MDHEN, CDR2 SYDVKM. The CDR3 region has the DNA TGTGCCAGCAGTTTCTTTGGGACTAGCGGGAGAAGCTCCTACAATGAGCAGTTCTTC. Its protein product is CASSFFGTSGRSSYNEQFF.

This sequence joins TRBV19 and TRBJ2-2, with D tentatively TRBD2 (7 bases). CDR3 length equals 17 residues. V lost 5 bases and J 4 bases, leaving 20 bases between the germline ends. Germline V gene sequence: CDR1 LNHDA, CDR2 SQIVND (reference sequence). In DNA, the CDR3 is TGTGCCAGTAGTCCAGTGGGAGGGGGTCGTGTCACCGGGGAGCTGTTTTTT. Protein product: CASSPVGGGRVTGELFF.

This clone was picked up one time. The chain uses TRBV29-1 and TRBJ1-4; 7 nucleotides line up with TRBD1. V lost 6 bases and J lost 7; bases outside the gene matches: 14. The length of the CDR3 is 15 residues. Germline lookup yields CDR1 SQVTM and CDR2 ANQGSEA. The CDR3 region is CSVGYRGRGVEKLFF. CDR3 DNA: TGCAGCGTGGGTTACAGGGGCCGAGGGGTTGAAAAACTGTTTTTT.